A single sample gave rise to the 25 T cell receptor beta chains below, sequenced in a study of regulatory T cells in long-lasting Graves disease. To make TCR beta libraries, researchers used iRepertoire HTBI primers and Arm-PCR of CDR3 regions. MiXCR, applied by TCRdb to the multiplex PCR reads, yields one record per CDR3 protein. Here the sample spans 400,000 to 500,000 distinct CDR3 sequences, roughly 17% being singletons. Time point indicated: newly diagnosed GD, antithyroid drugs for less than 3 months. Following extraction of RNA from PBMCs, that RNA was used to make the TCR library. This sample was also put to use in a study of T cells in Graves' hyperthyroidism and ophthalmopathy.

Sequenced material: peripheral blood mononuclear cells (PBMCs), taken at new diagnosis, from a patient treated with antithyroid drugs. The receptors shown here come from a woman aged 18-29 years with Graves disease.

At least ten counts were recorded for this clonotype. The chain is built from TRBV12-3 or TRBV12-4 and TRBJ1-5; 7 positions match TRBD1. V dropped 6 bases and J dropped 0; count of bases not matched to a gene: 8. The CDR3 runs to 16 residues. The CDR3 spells CASREDRWGSNQPQHF. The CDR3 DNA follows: TGTGCCAGCAGGGAGGACAGGTGGGGTAGCAATCAGCCCCAGCATTTT.

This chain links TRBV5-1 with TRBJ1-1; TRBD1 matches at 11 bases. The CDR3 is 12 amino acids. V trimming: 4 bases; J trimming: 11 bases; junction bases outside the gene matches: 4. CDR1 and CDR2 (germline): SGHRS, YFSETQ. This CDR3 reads CASSVDRGQAFF. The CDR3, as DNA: TGCGCCAGCAGCGTGGACAGGGGGCAGGCTTTCTTT.

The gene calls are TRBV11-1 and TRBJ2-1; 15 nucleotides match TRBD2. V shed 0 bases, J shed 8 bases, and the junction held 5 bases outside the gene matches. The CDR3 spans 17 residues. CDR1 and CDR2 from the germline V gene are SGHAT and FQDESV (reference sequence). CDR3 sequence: CASSLAQGLAGGYEQFF. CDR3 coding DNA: TGTGCCAGCAGCTTAGCGCAAGGACTAGCGGGAGGGTATGAGCAGTTCTTC.

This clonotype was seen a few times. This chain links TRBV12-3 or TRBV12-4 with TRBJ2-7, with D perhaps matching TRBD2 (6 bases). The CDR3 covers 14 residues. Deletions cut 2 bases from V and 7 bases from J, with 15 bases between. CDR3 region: CASSLRRRDGEQYF. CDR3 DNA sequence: TGTGCCAGCAGTTTAAGGAGGCGGGATGGGGAGCAGTACTTC.

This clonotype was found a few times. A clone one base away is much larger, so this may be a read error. CDR3 amino acids: CASSYSGGTDTQYF. The CDR3 DNA sequence: TGTGCCAGCAGCTATAGCGGGGGGACAGATACGCAGTATTTT. The chain combines TRBV7-3 with TRBJ2-3; TRBD2 agrees at 10 bases. The V and J ends lost 4 bases and 3 bases, in that order; junction bases with no gene match: 1. CDR1 and CDR2 (germline): SGHTA, FQGTGA. The CDR3 has 14 amino acids.

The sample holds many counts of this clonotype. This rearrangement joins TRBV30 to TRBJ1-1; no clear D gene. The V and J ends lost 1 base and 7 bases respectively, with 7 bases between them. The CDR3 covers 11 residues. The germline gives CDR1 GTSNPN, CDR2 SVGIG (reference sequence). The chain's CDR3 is CAWSAHSEAFF. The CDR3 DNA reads TGTGCCTGGAGTGCCCACAGTGAAGCTTTCTTT. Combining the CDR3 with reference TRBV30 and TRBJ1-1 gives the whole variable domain SQTIHQWPATLVQPVGSPLSLECTVEGTSNPNLYWYRQAAGRGLQLLFYSVGIGQISSEVPQNLSASRPQDRQFILSSKKLLLSDSGFYLCAWSAHSEAFFGQGTRLTVV.

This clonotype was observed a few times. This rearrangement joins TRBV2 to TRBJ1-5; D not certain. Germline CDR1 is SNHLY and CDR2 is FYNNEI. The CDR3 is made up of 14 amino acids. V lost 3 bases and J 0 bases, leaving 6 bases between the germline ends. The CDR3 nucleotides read TGTGCCAGCAGTGACGCACATAGCAATCAGCCCCAGCATTTT. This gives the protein CASSDAHSNQPQHF.

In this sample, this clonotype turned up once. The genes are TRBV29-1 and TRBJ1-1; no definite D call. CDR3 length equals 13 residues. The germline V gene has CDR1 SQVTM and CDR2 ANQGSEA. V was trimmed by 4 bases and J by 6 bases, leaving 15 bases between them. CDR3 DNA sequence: TGCAGCGTTGTCGGAACAGTGTGCTCTGAAGCTTTCTTT. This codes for CSVVGTVCSEAFF.

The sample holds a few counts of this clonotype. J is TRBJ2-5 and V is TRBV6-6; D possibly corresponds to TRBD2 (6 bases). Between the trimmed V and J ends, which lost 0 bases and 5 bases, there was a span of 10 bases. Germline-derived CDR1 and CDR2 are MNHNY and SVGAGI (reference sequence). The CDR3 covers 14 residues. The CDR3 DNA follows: TGTGCCAGCAGTTACTCGCGGGGTTCCGAGACCCAGTACTTC. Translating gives CASSYSRGSETQYF.

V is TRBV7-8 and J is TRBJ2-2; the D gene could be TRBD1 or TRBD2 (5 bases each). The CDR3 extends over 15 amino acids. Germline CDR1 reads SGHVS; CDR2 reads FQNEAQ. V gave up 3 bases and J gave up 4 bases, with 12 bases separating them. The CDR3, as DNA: TGTGCCAGCAGCTTTGCCAGGGCGGGCACCGGGGAGCTGTTTTTT. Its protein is CASSFARAGTGELFF.

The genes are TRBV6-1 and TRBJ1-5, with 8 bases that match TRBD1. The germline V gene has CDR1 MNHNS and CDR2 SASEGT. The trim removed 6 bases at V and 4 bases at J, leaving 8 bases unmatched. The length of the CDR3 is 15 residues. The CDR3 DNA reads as TGTGCCAGCAGCCGAATCCGGACAGGGAATCAGCCCCAGCATTTT. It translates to CASSRIRTGNQPQHF.

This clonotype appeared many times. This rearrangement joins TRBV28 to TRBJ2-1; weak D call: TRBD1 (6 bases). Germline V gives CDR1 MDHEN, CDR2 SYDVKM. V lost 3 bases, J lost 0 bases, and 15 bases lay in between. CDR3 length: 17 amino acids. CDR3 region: CASSFGGVRGSYNEQFF. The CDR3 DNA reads TGTGCCAGCAGTTTTGGTGGGGTCAGGGGCTCCTACAATGAGCAGTTCTTC.

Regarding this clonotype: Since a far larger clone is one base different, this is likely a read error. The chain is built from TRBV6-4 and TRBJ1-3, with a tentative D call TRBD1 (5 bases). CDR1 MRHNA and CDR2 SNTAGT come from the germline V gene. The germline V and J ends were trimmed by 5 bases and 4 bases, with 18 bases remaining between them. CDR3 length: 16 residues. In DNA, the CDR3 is TGTGCCAGCAGTTACTTATCCTGGGGCCGAGGAAACACCATATATTTT. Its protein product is CASSYLSWGRGNTIYF.

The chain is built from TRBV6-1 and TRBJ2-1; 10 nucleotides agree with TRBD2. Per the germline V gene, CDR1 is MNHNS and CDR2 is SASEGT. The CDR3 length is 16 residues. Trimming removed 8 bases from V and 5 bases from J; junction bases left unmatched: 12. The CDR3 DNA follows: TGTGCCAGCCGAAAAAGGTGGACTAGCGGTGACAATGAGCAGTTCTTC. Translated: CASRKRWTSGDNEQFF.

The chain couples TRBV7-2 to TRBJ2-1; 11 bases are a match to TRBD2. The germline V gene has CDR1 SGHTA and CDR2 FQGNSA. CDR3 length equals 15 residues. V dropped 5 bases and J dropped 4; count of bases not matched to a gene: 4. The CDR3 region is CASSRASGGYNEQFF. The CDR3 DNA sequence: TGTGCCAGCAGCCGGGCTAGCGGGGGGTACAATGAGCAGTTCTTC.

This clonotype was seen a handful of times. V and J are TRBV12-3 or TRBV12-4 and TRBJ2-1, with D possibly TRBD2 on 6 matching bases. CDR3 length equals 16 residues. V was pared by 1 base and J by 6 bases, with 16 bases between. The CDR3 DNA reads TGTGCCAGCAGTTTAGTATTGCGGGGATCGGGCAATGAGCAGTTCTTC. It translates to CASSLVLRGSGNEQFF.

The CDR3 DNA follows: TGTGCCAGTAGTACACTGACAGGGTTGGGTAACATTCAGTACTTC. It translates to CASSTLTGLGNIQYF. V gene TRBV19 combines with J gene TRBJ2-4; 7 bases are a match to TRBD1. The CDR3 has 15 residues. CDR1 and CDR2 from the germline V gene are LNHDA and SQIVND (reference sequence). With 4 bases clipped from V and 7 bases from J, the junction kept 10 bases outside the gene matches.

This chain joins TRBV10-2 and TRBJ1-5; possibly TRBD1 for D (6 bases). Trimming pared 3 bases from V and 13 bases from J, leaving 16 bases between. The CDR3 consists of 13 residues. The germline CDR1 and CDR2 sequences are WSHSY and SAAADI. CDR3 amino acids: CASSDGGRGAQHF. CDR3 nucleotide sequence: TGCGCCAGCAGTGATGGGGGAAGGGGGGCTCAGCATTTT.

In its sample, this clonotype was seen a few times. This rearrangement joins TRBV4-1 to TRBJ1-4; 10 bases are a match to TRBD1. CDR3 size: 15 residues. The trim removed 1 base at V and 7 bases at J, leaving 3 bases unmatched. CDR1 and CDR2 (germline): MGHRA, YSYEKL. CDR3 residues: CASSQGTGGGEKLFF. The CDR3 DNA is TGCGCCAGCAGCCAAGGGACAGGGGGAGGTGAAAAACTGTTTTTT.

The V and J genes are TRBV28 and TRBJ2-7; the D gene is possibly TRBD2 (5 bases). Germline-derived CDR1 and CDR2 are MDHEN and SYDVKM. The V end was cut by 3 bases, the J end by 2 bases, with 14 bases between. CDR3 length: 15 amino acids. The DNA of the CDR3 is TGTGCCAGCAGTTTGATGAGCCTCGGGACCTACGAGCAGTACTTC. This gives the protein CASSLMSLGTYEQYF.

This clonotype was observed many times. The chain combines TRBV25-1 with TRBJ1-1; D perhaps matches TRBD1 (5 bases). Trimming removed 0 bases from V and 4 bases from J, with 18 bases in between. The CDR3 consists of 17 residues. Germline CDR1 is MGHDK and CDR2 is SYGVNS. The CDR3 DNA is TGTGCCAGCAGTGAATATAGTTTCGGGGGGGGAGTCACTGAAGCTTTCTTT. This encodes CASSEYSFGGGVTEAFF.

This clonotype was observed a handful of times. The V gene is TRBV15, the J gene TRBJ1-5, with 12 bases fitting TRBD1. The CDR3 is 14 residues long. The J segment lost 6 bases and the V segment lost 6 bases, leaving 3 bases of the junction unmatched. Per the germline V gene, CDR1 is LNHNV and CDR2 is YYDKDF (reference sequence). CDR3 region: CATSRDRGRQPQHF. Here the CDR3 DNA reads TGTGCCACCAGTCGGGACAGGGGGCGTCAGCCCCAGCATTTT.

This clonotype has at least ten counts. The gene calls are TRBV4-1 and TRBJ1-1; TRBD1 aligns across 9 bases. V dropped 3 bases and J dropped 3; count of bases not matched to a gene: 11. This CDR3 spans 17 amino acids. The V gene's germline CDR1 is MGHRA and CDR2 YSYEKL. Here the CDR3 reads CASSQGQGKGMDTEAFF. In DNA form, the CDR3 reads TGCGCCAGCAGCCAGGGACAGGGAAAGGGAATGGACACTGAAGCTTTCTTT.

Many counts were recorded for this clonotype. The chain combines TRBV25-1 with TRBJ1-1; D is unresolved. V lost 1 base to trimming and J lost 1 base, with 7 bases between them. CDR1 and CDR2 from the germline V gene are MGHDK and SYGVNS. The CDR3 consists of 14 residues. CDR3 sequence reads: CASSESKGNTEAFF. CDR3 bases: TGTGCCAGCAGTGAATCCAAGGGGAACACTGAAGCTTTCTTT.

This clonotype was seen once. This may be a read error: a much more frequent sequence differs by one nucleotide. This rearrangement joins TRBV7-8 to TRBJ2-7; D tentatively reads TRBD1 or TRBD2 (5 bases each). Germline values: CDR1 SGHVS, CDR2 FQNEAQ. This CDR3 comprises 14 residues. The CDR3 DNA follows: TGTGCCAGCAGCAACATGCCAGGGACCTACGAGCAGCACTTC. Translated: CASSNMPGTYEQHF.